These T cell receptor beta chains were read from a single sample in a study of cytomegalovirus exposure and HLA in healthy donors. The data were produced by immunoSEQ multiplex PCR, yet TCRdb's version contains in-frame clones alone and is incomplete. The sample has more than 200,000 clones. The sample comprised PBMCs. These receptors were collected from a woman aged 25-40 years in good health and CMV-seropositive. Each CDR3 is given with its conserved first and last residue. D genes are given only for firm matches. Expanded clones get a size class; other rows say once, few or many, or leave the size out.

D gene,V gene,J gene,clone size,CDR3 DNA,CDR3 protein
NA,TRBV25-1,TRBJ2-2,NA,TGTGCCAGCAGCGGTTCGACCGGGGAGCTGTTTTTT,CASSGSTGELFF
NA,TRBV6-5,TRBJ1-3,NA,TGTGCCAGCAGCCCGAGCTCTGGAAACACCATATATTTT,CASSPSSGNTIYF
NA,TRBV10-3,TRBJ2-7,NA,TGTGCCATCAGCGACACAGGATATTACGAGCAGTACTTC,CAISDTGYYEQYF
NA,TRBV5-6,TRBJ1-1,NA,TGTGCCAGCAGCTTGCAGGGATTAGTAACTGAAGCTTTCTTT,CASSLQGLVTEAFF
TRBD1,TRBV9,TRBJ1-6,NA,TGTGCCAGCAGCTTGTCCGGGACAGGTTATTCACCCCTCCACTTT,CASSLSGTGYSPLHF
NA,TRBV7-9,TRBJ1-2,NA,TGTGCCAGCAGCCAGGGACATCTCTATGGCTACACCTTC,CASSQGHLYGYTF
NA,TRBV5-1,TRBJ2-7,NA,TGCGCCAGCAGCTTGGGTCCTCCTAGGGAGGAGCAGTACTTC,CASSLGPPREEQYF
TRBD1,TRBV7-2,TRBJ2-7,NA,TGTGCCAGCAGCCAGACAGGGGGTTACCTTGGGGACGAGCAGTACTTC,CASSQTGGYLGDEQYF
TRBD1,TRBV6-5,TRBJ2-1,NA,TGTGCCAGCAGTTACCCGACAGGGGCCAACAATGAGCAGTTCTTC,CASSYPTGANNEQFF
NA,TRBV18,TRBJ1-1,NA,TGTGCCAGCTCCCTTTTATCAGTCTCCGAAGCTTTCTTT,CASSLLSVSEAFF
TRBD1,TRBV20-1,TRBJ1-1,NA,TGCAGCCGACAGGGTAACACTGAAGCTTTCTTT,CSRQGNTEAFF
TRBD1,TRBV5-8,TRBJ2-6,NA,TGTGCCAGCAGCTCGGGACAGGCCTCTGGGGCCAACGTCCTGACTTTC,CASSSGQASGANVLTF
TRBD1,TRBV5-1,TRBJ2-2,NA,TGCGCCAGCAGCTTGGGACCGGGACAGGGGGCCGGCGGGGAGCTGTTTTTT,CASSLGPGQGAGGELFF
NA,TRBV19,TRBJ2-5,NA,TGTGCCAGTAGTATCAGGGGACAAGAGACCCAGTACTTC,CASSIRGQETQYF
NA,TRBV10-2,TRBJ1-1,NA,TGCGCCAGCAGTGAGCCCCAGAGGGAAGCTTTCTTT,CASSEPQREAFF
TRBD1,TRBV19,TRBJ2-5,NA,TGTGCCAGTAGTATAGAAGACAGGGGGCAAGAGACCCAGTACTTC,CASSIEDRGQETQYF
TRBD1,TRBV29-1,TRBJ1-2,NA,TGCAGCGTTACAGGGGGCGGCTATGGCTACACCTTC,CSVTGGGYGYTF
NA,TRBV5-4,TRBJ1-1,NA,TGTGCCAGCAGCTTGATGGGAGGGGTTGAAGCTTTCTTT,CASSLMGGVEAFF
NA,TRBV15,TRBJ2-3,NA,TGTGCCACCAGCAGAGATCGACTGTATAGCACAGATACGCAGTATTTT,CATSRDRLYSTDTQYF
NA,TRBV6-1,TRBJ2-7,NA,TGTGCCAGCAGTTCTATTTACGAGCAGTACTTC,CASSSIYEQYF
NA,TRBV18,TRBJ2-5,NA,TGTGCCAGCTCACCTGCACCCGTGGGGGGCCAAGAGACCCAGTACTTC,CASSPAPVGGQETQYF
NA,TRBV7-2,TRBJ2-7,NA,TGTGCCAGCAGCTTAATCCATCTAGGATACGAGCAGTACTTC,CASSLIHLGYEQYF
NA,TRBV7-2,TRBJ2-5,NA,TGTGCCAGCAGCGTAGACTATGGGACTGGCCAAGAGACCCAGTACTTC,CASSVDYGTGQETQYF
NA,TRBV11-2,TRBJ1-1,NA,TGTGCCAGCAGCTTAGCAGGGTTGAACACTGAAGCTTTCTTT,CASSLAGLNTEAFF
TRBD1,TRBV5-4,TRBJ2-5,NA,TGTGCCACCTCGACAGGGTGGGAGACCCAGTACTTC,CATSTGWETQYF
NA,TRBV7-2,TRBJ1-6,NA,TGTGCCAGCAGCTCCACGGACAGCTTTAATTCACCCCTCCACTTT,CASSSTDSFNSPLHF
TRBD1,TRBV2,TRBJ1-1,NA,TGTGCCAGCAGTGAAGCGCGGGACAGGGGAGGGATGAACACTGAAGCTTTCTTT,CASSEARDRGGMNTEAFF
NA,TRBV6-1,TRBJ1-1,NA,TGTGCCAGCAGTGAAGATGCTGCACCAGTGAACACTGAAGCTTTCTTT,CASSEDAAPVNTEAFF
TRBD2,TRBV7-8,TRBJ2-1,NA,TGTGCCAGCAGCCCGACGGCTAGCGGGGGGTTCCATGAGCAGTTCTTC,CASSPTASGGFHEQFF
TRBD1,TRBV27,TRBJ1-5,NA,TGTGCCAGCAGTTTATCGTTTTGGACAGGCGGCAATCAGCCCCAGCATTTT,CASSLSFWTGGNQPQHF
NA,TRBV7-2,TRBJ2-5,NA,TGTGCCAGCAGCTTAGCGCCGCGGGCCCAGTACTTC,CASSLAPRAQYF
TRBD2,TRBV5-1,TRBJ2-1,NA,TGCGCCAGCAGCTTGATTGGACTAGCGGGAGGGGGTCTCGATGAGCAGTTCTTC,CASSLIGLAGGGLDEQFF
TRBD1,TRBV27,TRBJ1-1,NA,TGTGCCAGCAGTTTATCCGGACAGGGAAGGCGGGCTTTCTTT,CASSLSGQGRRAFF
TRBD1,TRBV29-1,TRBJ1-2,NA,TGCAGCGTTGAATCCCCCAGGGGGGTCTATGGCTACACCTTC,CSVESPRGVYGYTF
NA,TRBV2,TRBJ1-2,NA,TGTGCCAGCAATTTAGCGGGGGCTAACTATGGCTACACCTTC,CASNLAGANYGYTF
TRBD2,TRBV4-1,TRBJ2-1,NA,TGCGCCAGCAGCCAATTACTAGCGGGGGCTGGAATGAGGGAGTTCTTC,CASSQLLAGAGMREFF
NA,TRBV10-3,TRBJ1-5,medium-sized,TGTGCCATCAGTGAGTCGTCAGGGGATGGCAATCAGCCCCAGCATTTT,CAISESSGDGNQPQHF
TRBD2,TRBV25-1,TRBJ2-1,NA,TGTGCCAGCAGTGGCCTCGAGCGGGAGTTCGATGAGCAGTTCTTC,CASSGLEREFDEQFF